Following are 18 T cell receptor beta chains from one sample sequenced in a study of blood T cell repertoires in COVID-19. Only in-frame clones appear in the TCRdb table, and some are missing; sequencing was by immunoSEQ multiplex PCR. The sample yields around 250,000 clones, approximately 85% seen once. Material for sequencing was peripheral blood. These receptors came from a man in his forties or fifties with active or convalescent COVID-19.

This chain joins TRBV18 and TRBJ1-1, with 7 bases lining up with TRBD1. The CDR3 is 15 residues long. Trimming at V came to 0 bases and at J to 8 bases, leaving 9 bases not matched to a gene. CDR1 is KGHSH, CDR2 LQKENI, per germline. The CDR3 sequence is CASSPPSQGGLEAFF. Written as DNA, the CDR3 is TGTGCCAGCTCACCACCATCTCAGGGGGGATTGGAAGCTTTCTTT.

J is TRBJ2-1 and V is TRBV10-1; no clear D gene. The CDR3 has 12 amino acids. Germline V lookup: CDR1 WNHNN, CDR2 SYGVQD (reference sequence). Trimming took off 10 bases at V and 4 bases at J, with 11 bases between the two ends. CDR3 sequence: CAIMAPYNEQFF. CDR3 DNA sequence: TGCGCCATCATGGCCCCTTACAATGAGCAGTTCTTC.

The chain links TRBV12-5 to TRBJ2-2; 9 bases fit TRBD1. CDR1 LGHNT and CDR2 FRNRAP come from the germline V gene. Losses at the gene ends were 0 bases for V and 1 base for J; bases not matched to a gene: 6. There are 18 residues in the CDR3. CDR3 residues: CASGLVRTGDWNTGELFF. Written as DNA, the CDR3 is TGTGCTAGTGGTTTGGTTCGGACAGGGGACTGGAACACCGGGGAGCTGTTTTTT. Filled out from reference TRBV12-5 and TRBJ2-2, the complete variable domain reads DARVTQTPRHKVTEMGQEVTMRCQPILGHNTVFWYRQTMMQGLELLAYFRNRAPLDDSGMPKDRFSAEMPDATLATLKIQPSEPRDSAVYFCASGLVRTGDWNTGELFFGEGSRLTVL.

The genes are TRBV3-1 (or the pseudogene TRBV3-2) and TRBJ2-3; 12 nucleotides align to TRBD2. The CDR3 length is 15 residues. CDR1 and CDR2 from the germline V gene are LGHDT and YNNKEL (reference sequence). Trimming cost V 5 bases and J 7 bases; bases outside gene matches: 7. CDR3 nucleotide sequence: TGTGCCAGCAGCGGGGCTAGCGGGAGGGCTAATACGCAGTATTTT. It encodes CASSGASGRANTQYF.

The DNA of the CDR3 is TGTGCCTGGAGATTTTTCACAGGTTCCTCCTACGAGCAGTACTTC. Amino acids: CAWRFFTGSSYEQYF. The chain carries TRBV30 and TRBJ2-7, with D possibly TRBD1 on 5 matching bases. The germline gives CDR1 GTSNPN, CDR2 SVGIG (reference sequence). Trimming stripped 3 bases from V and 0 bases from J, with 15 bases between. The CDR3 has 15 residues.

The CDR3 spells CSVVSGPGGYTF. In nucleotides, the CDR3 is TGCAGCGTTGTTAGTGGTCCCGGTGGCTACACCTTC. The chain carries TRBV29-1 and TRBJ1-2; no clear D. Trimming pared 4 bases from V and 7 bases from J, leaving 13 bases between. The CDR3 spans 12 residues. Germline CDR1 reads SQVTM; CDR2 reads ANQGSEA.

V gene TRBV30 combines with J gene TRBJ1-2; a weak D match, TRBD1 (5 bases). The CDR3 totals 12 residues. V dropped 2 bases and J dropped 4 bases, with 8 bases sitting between them. The V gene's germline CDR1 is GTSNPN and CDR2 SVGIG (reference sequence). The DNA for the CDR3 is TGTGCCTGGAGTTCAGGGCCCTATGGCTACACCTTC. Translated, it gives CAWSSGPYGYTF.

This clone was seen only once. J is TRBJ1-3 and V is TRBV5-6; TRBD1 is a possible D gene (6 bases). CDR1 is SGHDT, CDR2 YYEEEE, per germline. This CDR3 is built from 13 residues. V was trimmed by 4 bases and J by 8 bases, leaving 13 bases between them. The CDR3 protein is CASSDRTADTIYF. CDR3 sequence (DNA): TGTGCCAGCAGCGATCGGACAGCGGACACCATATATTTT.

The V call is TRBV4-1, the J call TRBJ1-1; D perhaps matches TRBD1 (5 bases). V was trimmed by 3 bases and J by 4 bases, leaving 21 bases between them. The germline CDR1 and CDR2 sequences are MGHRA and YSYEKL. The CDR3 runs 17 residues. CDR3 sequence reads: CASSQPPMGGGVTEAFF. The CDR3 nucleotides read TGCGCCAGCAGCCAGCCACCGATGGGGGGGGGTGTCACTGAAGCTTTCTTT.

The rearrangement links TRBV18 to TRBJ2-1; 7 nucleotides line up with TRBD2. The CDR3 has 15 residues. The trim removed 3 bases at V and 4 bases at J, leaving 6 bases unmatched. Germline V gene sequence: CDR1 KGHSH, CDR2 LQKENI. CDR3: CASSPPSGIYNEQFF. CDR3 DNA sequence: TGTGCCAGCTCACCCCCTAGCGGAATATACAATGAGCAGTTCTTC.

The chain combines TRBV7-9 with TRBJ2-3; TRBD2 matches at 13 bases. The germline CDR1 and CDR2 sequences are SEHNR and FQNEAQ (reference sequence). With 5 bases clipped from V and 2 bases from J, the junction kept 4 bases outside the gene matches. This CDR3 has 16 amino acids. CDR3 sequence (DNA): TGTGCCAGCAGCCCTACTAGCGGGAGGGACACAGATACGCAGTATTTT. Its translation is CASSPTSGRDTDTQYF.

V usage is TRBV3-1 (or the pseudogene TRBV3-2) and J usage is TRBJ2-5, with D maybe TRBD2 (7 bases). The CDR3 sequence is 18 residues long. Germline V gene data show CDR1 as LGHDT and CDR2 as YNNKEL (reference sequence). The V gene lost 0 bases and the J gene lost 9 bases, with 26 bases spanning the gap. The CDR3 here is CASSQDLSGDTRPGAQYF. For the CDR3, the DNA is TGTGCCAGCAGCCAAGATTTGAGCGGGGACACCCGACCGGGGGCCCAGTACTTC.

The chain couples TRBV28 to TRBJ1-3; D unclear. The CDR3 length is 13 residues. Looked up from germline, CDR1 is MDHEN and CDR2 is SYDVKM. V gave up 7 bases and J gave up 14 bases, with 21 bases separating them. CDR3 residues: CASNFLLGGSLYF. Here the CDR3 DNA reads TGTGCCAGCAACTTCTTGCTCGGAGGGAGTCTATATTTT.

The gene calls are TRBV12-5 and TRBJ2-1, with 12 bases lining up with TRBD2. CDR3 length: 14 residues. V dropped 5 bases and J dropped 8; count of bases not matched to a gene: 4. Per germline, CDR1 LGHNT and CDR2 FRNRAP. CDR3 sequence: CASGILAGGHEQFF. The DNA for the CDR3 is TGTGCTAGTGGTATACTAGCGGGAGGCCATGAGCAGTTCTTC.

CDR3 DNA sequence: TGTGCCAGCAGTTACGCCCGACTCGTGGGCGGCGGGAGGACCCGAGAGACCCAGTACTTC. Protein product: CASSYARLVGGGRTRETQYF. This chain joins TRBV6-2 or TRBV6-3 and TRBJ2-5; the match to TRBD2 covers 8 bases. V shed 2 bases and J 4 bases; nucleotides not matched to a gene: 21. The CDR3 is made up of 20 amino acids. The germline V gene encodes CDR1 MNHEY and CDR2 SVGEGT.

The V call is TRBV20-1, the J call TRBJ1-2; D remains ambiguous. The CDR3 is 13 residues long. V lost 3 bases and J 0 bases, leaving 8 bases between the germline ends. The germline CDR1 and CDR2 sequences are DFQATT and SNEGSKA (reference sequence). CDR3: CSASGSTNYGYTF. The CDR3 DNA is TGCAGTGCTAGTGGCAGTACTAACTATGGCTACACCTTC.

In its sample, this clone was seen once. The V and J genes are TRBV30 and TRBJ2-1, with TRBD2 identical over 7 bases. The V gene's germline CDR1 is GTSNPN and CDR2 SVGIG (reference sequence). Trimming took 5 bases from V and 4 from J; bases not matched to a gene: 17. The CDR3 has 17 amino acids. The CDR3 region has the DNA TGTGCCTGGCGGACTAGTCTAATTAAAAGAATATACAATGAGCAGTTCTTC. This sequence encodes CAWRTSLIKRIYNEQFF.

The V and J genes are TRBV10-3 and TRBJ1-2, with 8 positions matching TRBD1. The CDR3 is 15 amino acids. V lost 2 bases, J lost 6 bases, and 8 bases stayed unmatched. The germline gives CDR1 ENHRY, CDR2 SYGVKD. DNA for the CDR3: TGTGCCATCAGTGAGCCCGGACAGGGTTACGATGGCTACACCTTC. Its translation is CAISEPGQGYDGYTF.